What follows are 20 T cell receptor beta chains derived from one specimen sequenced in a study of T cells in localized non-small cell lung cancer. Method: immunoSEQ multiplex PCR; TCRdb's copy keeps in-frame clones and lacks some. The sample carries about 83,000 clones, around 82% recorded once. Sequenced material: peripheral blood, taken before any cancer treatment. These receptors originate from an older female donor with stage I lung adenocarcinoma.

The chain links TRBV19 to TRBJ1-1, with D perhaps matching TRBD1 (6 bases). Trimming left V 6 bases short and J 4 bases short, with 9 bases between. CDR3 length: 12 residues. Germline CDR1 is LNHDA and CDR2 is SQIVND (reference sequence). This CDR3 is CASSLDSTEAFF. The CDR3 nucleotides read TGTGCCAGTAGCCTGGACAGCACTGAAGCTTTCTTT. Using reference TRBV19 and TRBJ1-1 for the parts outside the CDR3, the full variable domain is DGGITQSPKYLFRKEGQNVTLSCEQNLNHDAMYWYRQDPGQGLRLIYYSQIVNDFQKGDIAEGYSVSREKKESFPLTVTSAQKNPTAFYLCASSLDSTEAFFGQGTRLTVV.

This clone was detected a few times. The chain has TRBV7-8 and TRBJ1-3; D might be TRBD1 (5 bases). CDR1 SGHVS and CDR2 FQNEAQ come from the germline V gene. The CDR3 totals 15 residues. Trimming stripped 5 bases from V and 3 bases from J, with 14 bases between. The CDR3 loop is CASSLLRGDGNTIYF. The CDR3 bases are TGTGCCAGCAGCCTTCTAAGAGGGGATGGAAACACCATATATTTT. Combining the CDR3 with reference TRBV7-8 and TRBJ1-3 gives the whole variable domain GAGVSQSPRYKVAKRGQDVALRCDPISGHVSLFWYQQALGQGPEFLTYFQNEAQLDKSGLPSDRFFAERPEGSVSTLKIQRTQQEDSAVYLCASSLLRGDGNTIYFGEGSWLTVV.

V usage is TRBV5-4 and J usage is TRBJ2-3; no clear D. CDR1 SGHNT and CDR2 YYREEE come from the germline V gene (reference sequence). CDR3 length equals 13 residues. V was clipped by 1 base and J by 4 bases, with 7 bases between them. This CDR3 is CASSLFAADTQYF. The DNA for the CDR3 is TGTGCCAGCAGCTTGTTTGCGGCAGATACGCAGTATTTT.

This clone was seen once. The chain uses TRBV7-9 and TRBJ2-2; TRBD1 might be the D (5 bases). Germline V lookup: CDR1 SEHNR, CDR2 FQNEAQ (reference sequence). This CDR3 region has 17 residues. V was trimmed by 3 bases and J by 3 bases, leaving 17 bases between them. CDR3 protein: CASSFTVGPRDTGELFF. The CDR3 nucleotides read TGTGCCAGCAGCTTCACCGTGGGGCCCCGGGACACCGGGGAGCTGTTTTTT.

This clone was counted a few times. The chain joins TRBV30 to TRBJ1-1, with D possibly TRBD1 on 5 matching bases. CDR1 GTSNPN and CDR2 SVGIG come from the germline V gene (reference sequence). CDR3 length equals 11 residues. In DNA, the CDR3 is TGTGCTCGGGGGGACGGCACTGAAGCTTTCTTT. Its protein is CARGDGTEAFF.

V is TRBV5-1 and J is TRBJ2-7, with a weak D call TRBD1 (5 bases). This CDR3 has 13 residues. V lost 0 bases and J 7 bases, leaving 11 bases between the germline ends. Germline CDR1 SGHRS, CDR2 YFSETQ. This chain's CDR3 is CASSLGTGGEQYF. DNA of the CDR3: TGCGCCAGCAGCTTGGGTACAGGTGGAGAGCAGTACTTC.

This clone was detected only once. This chain connects TRBV6-5 to TRBJ2-5; 11 bases are a match to TRBD2. Trimming at V came to 6 bases and at J to 5 bases, leaving 2 bases not matched to a gene. The CDR3 contains 13 residues. Germline V gene data show CDR1 as MNHEY and CDR2 as SVGAGI. CDR3 sequence (DNA): TGTGCCAGCAGCCGGACTAGCGGGGAGACCCAGTACTTC. Protein sequence: CASSRTSGETQYF.

The V call is TRBV11-3, the J call TRBJ2-1; 8 bases agree with TRBD2. Germline CDR1 reads SGHNT; CDR2 reads YENEEA. Trimming removed 1 base from V and 5 bases from J; junction bases left unmatched: 7. The CDR3 consists of 16 residues. The CDR3 sequence is CASSLGAGGGHNEQFF. As DNA, the CDR3 is TGTGCCAGCAGCTTAGGTGCGGGGGGCGGTCACAATGAGCAGTTCTTC.

CDR3 bases: TGTGCCAGCAGCCACGTAGAACAGGACGAGCAGTACTTC. This translates into CASSHVEQDEQYF. The chain employs TRBV7-6 and TRBJ2-7; D is possibly TRBD1 (5 bases). V shed 5 bases and J shed 5 bases, with 13 bases lying between them. Looked up from germline, CDR1 is SGHVS and CDR2 is FNYEAQ. This CDR3 is built from 13 residues.

CDR3: CASSLQRDEQFF. The CDR3 DNA is TGTGCCAGCAGCCTCCAGAGGGATGAGCAGTTCTTC. The chain combines TRBV11-2 with TRBJ2-1, with D possibly matching TRBD2 (5 bases). V gave up 5 bases and J gave up 8 bases, with 10 bases separating them. The CDR3 contains 12 residues. The germline CDR1 and CDR2 sequences are SGHAT and FQNNGV.

The chain joins TRBV6-5 to TRBJ2-5; 10 bases align to TRBD2. Germline-derived CDR1 and CDR2 are MNHEY and SVGAGI. With V trimmed by 6 bases and J by 4 bases, 2 bases remained unmatched. This CDR3 comprises 13 residues. This CDR3 is CASRSSGRETQYF. In nucleotides, the CDR3 is TGTGCCAGCAGGTCTAGCGGGAGAGAGACCCAGTACTTC.

This rearrangement joins TRBV7-2 to TRBJ1-1; D possibly corresponds to TRBD1 (5 bases). V dropped 1 base and J dropped 4 bases, with 13 bases sitting between them. The germline V gene encodes CDR1 SGHTA and CDR2 FQGNSA. This CDR3 has 15 amino acids. The CDR3 coding sequence is TGTGCCAGCAGCTTAGAATACAGGAGTGGCACTGAAGCTTTCTTT. The encoded protein is CASSLEYRSGTEAFF. The variable domain in full, with the rest retrieved from reference TRBV7-2 and TRBJ1-1, is GAGVSQSPSNKVTEKGKDVELRCDPISGHTALYWYRQSLGQGLEFLIYFQGNSAPDKSGLPSDRFSAERTGGSVSTLTIQRTQQEDSAVYLCASSLEYRSGTEAFFGQGTRLTVV.

V and J are TRBV7-9 and TRBJ2-5; TRBD2 matches 7 bases. V shed 2 bases, J shed 5 bases, and the junction held 2 bases outside the gene matches. CDR1 SEHNR and CDR2 FQNEAQ come from the germline V gene (reference sequence). The CDR3 has 13 amino acids. Written as DNA, the CDR3 is TGTGCCAGCAGCTTAAGCGGGGTTGAGACCCAGTACTTC. Translating gives CASSLSGVETQYF.

V is TRBV28 and J is TRBJ1-3; D not certain. CDR1 is MDHEN and CDR2 is SYDVKM in the germline V gene. The V gene lost 4 bases and the J gene lost 0 bases, with 4 bases spanning the gap. The CDR3 has 13 amino acids. CDR3 sequence (DNA): TGTGCCAGCAGTTATAGCTCTGGAAACACCATATATTTT. This translates into CASSYSSGNTIYF.

The rearrangement joins TRBV27 to TRBJ1-2; D unclear. V lost 0 bases, J lost 4 bases, and 12 bases lay in between. This CDR3 is 15 amino acids long. Germline V lookup: CDR1 MNHEY, CDR2 SMNVEV (reference sequence). This CDR3 is CASSLSAREGYGYTF. In nucleotides, the CDR3 is TGTGCCAGCAGTTTATCGGCCCGGGAGGGCTATGGCTACACCTTC.

This clone has only a few counts. The chain carries TRBV6-1 and TRBJ2-3; perhaps TRBD1 as D (5 bases). The ends were cut back, 7 bases at V and 1 base at J, with 12 bases in the middle. The CDR3 contains 14 residues. CDR1 and CDR2 (germline): MNHNS, SASEGT. The CDR3 loop is CASTDSIGTDTQYF. The CDR3 region has the DNA TGTGCCAGCACAGACAGTATTGGCACAGATACGCAGTATTTT.

The chain recombines TRBV14 with TRBJ2-1; 14 bases are shared with TRBD2. The CDR3 loop spans 17 amino acids. Germline V gene lookup returns CDR1 SGHDN and CDR2 FVKESK. J lost 3 bases, V lost 3 bases, and 4 bases had no gene match. The CDR3 spells CASSQWTSGRSYNEQFF. CDR3 nucleotide sequence: TGTGCCAGCAGCCAGTGGACTAGCGGGAGGAGCTACAATGAGCAGTTCTTC.

The V gene is TRBV6-6, the J gene TRBJ2-7; D remains ambiguous. The germline CDR1 and CDR2 sequences are MNHNY and SVGAGI (reference sequence). The V gene lost 2 bases and the J gene lost 2 bases, with 7 bases spanning the gap. There are 13 residues in the CDR3. Here the CDR3 reads CASSYGPTYEQYF. Written as DNA, the CDR3 is TGTGCCAGCAGTTACGGGCCGACCTACGAGCAGTACTTC.

The rearrangement links TRBV7-6 to TRBJ2-7; D is unresolved. The V gene lost 1 base and the J gene lost 2 bases, with 6 bases spanning the gap. The CDR3 extends over 13 amino acids. Per germline, CDR1 SGHVS and CDR2 FNYEAQ. The CDR3 loop is CASSLGSAYEQYF. As DNA, the CDR3 is TGTGCCAGCAGCTTAGGGTCAGCCTACGAGCAGTACTTC.

This clone was detected only once. This chain uses TRBV6-1 with TRBJ1-2; D uncertain. Trimming took off 0 bases at V and 8 bases at J, with 10 bases between the two ends. Per the germline V gene, CDR1 is MNHNS and CDR2 is SASEGT. There are 13 residues in the CDR3. The CDR3 DNA reads TGTGCCAGCAGTGAAGCCGGACGCCTGGGCTACACCTTC. Translated, it gives CASSEAGRLGYTF.